The present entry profiles one TCR beta chain with its context. Assay used: immunoSEQ multiplex PCR; TCRdb lists only in-frame clones, some missing. The profile shows about 120,000 clones, 90% to 95% of them singletons. CDR3 size: 18 residues. These data are taken from a study of T cell responses to AZD1222 COVID-19 vaccine. This sequence joins TRBV21-1 and TRBJ1-5. TRBV21-1 is marked as a pseudogene. The TCR sequence derives from an adult in good health. The material sequenced was peripheral blood, taken on day 0 of AZD1222 vaccination. CDR3 bases: TGTGCCAGCAGCAAAGTGGGGGTAGGGCTAGGTAGGAATCAGCCCCAGCATTTT. Residues: CASSKVGVGLGRNQPQHF.